What follows are 25 T cell receptor beta chains derived from one specimen sequenced in a study of neurological immune-mediated disorders (dated by TCRdb to about 2019). The receptor library was made with 5' RACE. Sequencing relied on an Illumina HiSeq 2500. Using fastp at Q25 and MiXCR, TCRdb reprocessed the public reads and kept productive beta chains. Each CDR3 protein appears once, grouped with its most common genes and DNA. The sample profile shows tens of thousands of distinct CDR3 sequences; around 3.5% of them were found once. The biggest ten clones account for 2.5% to 4% of the sample. The sequenced sample consisted of PBMCs. The source of these receptors is a woman in her 30s with multiple sclerosis.

This clonotype was seen ten or more times. The chain joins TRBV20-1 to TRBJ2-7, with TRBD2 matching 11 bases. V was clipped by 7 bases and J by 4 bases; unmatched bases: 18. This CDR3 spans 17 amino acids. Germline CDR1 and CDR2: DFQATT and SNEGSKA (reference sequence). The CDR3 DNA sequence: TGCAGTGTATATTACCTCGTAGCGGGAGGGCCGCTGTACGAGCAGTACTTC. This sequence encodes CSVYYLVAGGPLYEQYF.

Ten or more counts support this clonotype. This rearrangement joins TRBV5-1 to TRBJ2-7, with 8 bases lining up with TRBD2. This CDR3 is built from 15 residues. The V and J ends lost 0 bases and 0 bases, in that order; junction bases with no gene match: 2. CDR1 is SGHRS and CDR2 is YFSETQ in the germline V gene. The CDR3 is CASSLVAGSSYEQYF. The CDR3 DNA sequence: TGCGCCAGCAGCTTGGTAGCGGGGAGCTCCTACGAGCAGTACTTC.

Many counts were recorded for this clonotype. The gene calls are TRBV7-2 and TRBJ2-7; TRBD1 matches 8 bases. The CDR3 contains 15 residues. CDR1 and CDR2 from the germline V gene are SGHTA and FQGNSA. V lost 4 bases, J lost 2 bases, and 7 bases stayed unmatched. The DNA of the CDR3 is TGTGCCAGCAGCTCTTCGGGACAGGCGACCTACGAGCAGTACTTC. It encodes CASSSSGQATYEQYF.

The gene calls are TRBV5-1 and TRBJ2-3, with 8 bases fitting TRBD2. The V gene end was trimmed by 3 bases and the J gene end by 2 bases; junction bases not matched to a gene: 5. Germline V gene sequence: CDR1 SGHRS, CDR2 YFSETQ. The CDR3 totals 15 residues. CDR3 amino acids: CASSSLAGITDTQYF. DNA for the CDR3: TGCGCCAGCAGCTCTTTAGCGGGGATCACAGATACGCAGTATTTT.

A few counts support this clonotype. This may come from a read error, since a much larger clone is one base off. The V gene is TRBV5-1, the J gene TRBJ1-1; TRBD1 might be the D (5 bases). This CDR3 contains 13 residues. The germline CDR1 and CDR2 sequences are SGHRS and YFSETQ. V dropped 4 bases and J dropped 8 bases, with 15 bases sitting between them. DNA of the CDR3: TGCGCCAGCAGCCCATTAGGAGGGGACGAAGCTTTCTTT. It translates to CASSPLGGDEAFF.

This clonotype has at least ten counts. This chain uses TRBV5-1 with TRBJ2-3; 7 bases are shared with TRBD2. V shed 0 bases and J 2 bases; nucleotides not matched to a gene: 3. The CDR3 has 15 amino acids. Per germline, CDR1 SGHRS and CDR2 YFSETQ. The CDR3 here is CASSLDGGVTDTQYF. The CDR3 DNA follows: TGCGCCAGCAGCTTGGATGGGGGGGTCACAGATACGCAGTATTTT.

This clonotype was detected ten times or more. The rearrangement joins TRBV14 to TRBJ1-2; TRBD1 might be the D (5 bases). The V gene lost 4 bases and the J gene lost 8 bases, with 14 bases spanning the gap. Germline V CDR1 and CDR2: SGHDN, FVKESK. The CDR3 loop spans 13 amino acids. The CDR3 nucleotides are TGTGCCAGCAGCCCGGGACTCCTCCGGGGCTACACCTTC. Translating gives CASSPGLLRGYTF.

This clonotype has ten or more counts. This CDR3 reads CASSELRGQLYEQYF. Here the CDR3 DNA reads TGTGCCAGCAGCGAGCTGCGGGGACAGTTATACGAGCAGTACTTC. This sequence joins TRBV5-5 and TRBJ2-7; weak D call: TRBD1 (7 bases). The length of the CDR3 is 15 residues. The V end was cut by 4 bases, the J end by 4 bases, with 18 bases between. Germline V gives CDR1 SGHKS, CDR2 YYEKEE (reference sequence). Using reference TRBV5-5 and TRBJ2-7 for the parts outside the CDR3, the full variable domain is DAGVTQSPTHLIKTRGQQVTLRCSPISGHKSVSWYQQVLGQGPQFIFQYYEKEERGRGNFPDRFSARQFPNYSSELNVNALLLGDSALYLCASSELRGQLYEQYFGPGTRLTVT.

This clonotype was found many times. The V and J genes are TRBV7-6 and TRBJ2-5, with TRBD2 identical over 7 bases. The V segment lost 0 bases and the J segment 5 bases; nucleotides outside the gene matches: 6. Looked up from germline, CDR1 is SGHVS and CDR2 is FNYEAQ. The CDR3 is 15 residues long. The DNA for the CDR3 is TGTGCCAGCAGCTTAGCGAGTAGCGGGTGGGAGACCCAGTACTTC. This encodes CASSLASSGWETQYF. The whole variable domain, filled in from reference TRBV7-6 and TRBJ2-5, reads GAGVSQSPRYKVTKRGQDVALRCDPISGHVSLYWYRQALGQGPEFLTYFNYEAQQDKSGLPNDRFSAERPEGSISTLTIQRTEQRDSAMYRCASSLASSGWETQYFGPGTRLLVL.

This clonotype was seen repeatedly, ten times or more. The chain joins TRBV6-6 to TRBJ2-7; 8 positions match TRBD2. Germline-derived CDR1 and CDR2 are MNHNY and SVGAGI (reference sequence). The V and J ends lost 6 bases and 5 bases, in that order; junction bases with no gene match: 18. The CDR3 is 17 residues long. CDR3 region: CASSPLLDTGTRHEQYF. The CDR3, as DNA: TGTGCCAGCAGCCCTCTCCTTGACACCGGGACTAGGCACGAGCAGTACTTC.

This clonotype was recorded at least ten times. This rearrangement joins TRBV10-3 to TRBJ1-1; no clear D. Germline CDR1 reads ENHRY; CDR2 reads SYGVKD. V was clipped by 4 bases and J by 1 base, with 10 bases between them. This CDR3 spans 14 amino acids. The CDR3 reads CAISVSNRNTEAFF. In DNA form, the CDR3 reads TGTGCCATCAGTGTAAGTAATCGGAACACTGAAGCTTTCTTT.

This clonotype was seen many times. The V call is TRBV7-9, the J call TRBJ2-5; D is undetermined. Germline V gene sequence: CDR1 SEHNR, CDR2 FQNEAQ (reference sequence). This CDR3 has 13 amino acids. V lost 5 bases, J lost 5 bases, and 12 bases lay in between. CDR3 in DNA: TGTGCCAGCAGCCCAAGGGCCGGGGAGACCCAGTACTTC. The encoded protein is CASSPRAGETQYF.

In its sample, this clonotype was seen many times. This rearrangement joins TRBV12-3 or TRBV12-4 to TRBJ2-5; 9 nucleotides match TRBD1. The CDR3 contains 16 residues. The J segment lost 0 bases and the V segment lost 4 bases, leaving 6 bases of the junction unmatched. The CDR3 loop is CASSSGQGKYQETQYF. CDR3 DNA sequence: TGTGCCAGCAGTTCAGGACAGGGGAAGTACCAAGAGACCCAGTACTTC.

There are many counts of this clonotype. The gene calls are TRBV7-9 and TRBJ2-3; D unclear. The germline CDR1 and CDR2 sequences are SEHNR and FQNEAQ (reference sequence). The V end was cut by 5 bases, the J end by 2 bases, with 23 bases between. There are 18 residues in the CDR3. The DNA for the CDR3 is TGTGCCAGCAGCCCTGCCTTGGGCTTCCCCCCACTCACAGATACGCAGTATTTT. Protein sequence: CASSPALGFPPLTDTQYF.

This clonotype was counted ten times or more. This chain joins TRBV7-2 and TRBJ1-5, with 7 bases identical to TRBD1. Trimming took 3 bases from V and 1 from J; bases not matched to a gene: 3. The CDR3 is made up of 15 amino acids. Per the germline V gene, CDR1 is SGHTA and CDR2 is FQGNSA. The CDR3 DNA is TGTGCCAGCAGCTTGACAGGGATCAGCAATCAGCCCCAGCATTTT. Translating gives CASSLTGISNQPQHF.

This clonotype occurred a few times. One base away lies a much larger clone, so this may be a sequencing read error. The gene calls are TRBV20-1 and TRBJ1-3; no definite D call. V shed 0 bases and J shed 8 bases, with 11 bases lying between them. This CDR3 is 13 amino acids long. Germline V gene sequence: CDR1 DFQATT, CDR2 SNEGSKA (reference sequence). Here the CDR3 reads CSARDLKADTIYF. CDR3 coding DNA: TGCAGTGCTAGAGATCTAAAGGCTGACACCATATATTTT.

In this sample, this clonotype turned up many times. The chain uses TRBV11-2 and TRBJ2-5; TRBD2 agrees at 12 bases. The trim removed 5 bases at V and 3 bases at J, leaving 7 bases unmatched. Germline CDR1 SGHAT, CDR2 FQNNGV. This CDR3 spans 16 amino acids. CDR3 sequence: CASSLGLAGMEETQYF. DNA for the CDR3: TGTGCCAGCAGCCTCGGACTAGCGGGGATGGAAGAGACCCAGTACTTC. The whole variable domain, remainder taken from reference TRBV11-2 and TRBJ2-5, is EAGVAQSPRYKIIEKRQSVAFWCNPISGHATLYWYQQILGQGPKLLIQFQNNGVVDDSQLPKDRFSAERLKGVDSTLKIQPAKLEDSAVYLCASSLGLAGMEETQYFGPGTRLLVL.

This clonotype was counted many times. The chain couples TRBV7-2 to TRBJ2-3; no firm D call. Per the germline V gene, CDR1 is SGHTA and CDR2 is FQGNSA. The CDR3 has 12 residues. V was pared by 11 bases and J by 0 bases, with 9 bases between. CDR3 nucleotide sequence: TGTGCCTCGTCTGCTAGCACAGATACGCAGTATTTT. Translation: CASSASTDTQYF. Based on the CDR3 plus reference TRBV7-2 and TRBJ2-3, the full variable domain is GAGVSQSPSNKVTEKGKDVELRCDPISGHTALYWYRQSLGQGLEFLIYFQGNSAPDKSGLPSDRFSAERTGGSVSTLTIQRTQQEDSAVYLCASSASTDTQYFGPGTRLTVL.

In its sample, this clonotype was seen many times. CDR3 amino acids: CASSPGLSPGQPQHF. The CDR3 nucleotides read TGCGCCAGCAGCCCAGGCTTATCTCCCGGTCAGCCCCAGCATTTT. This sequence joins TRBV4-1 and TRBJ1-5; no clear D. CDR3 length equals 15 residues. V was clipped by 4 bases and J by 6 bases, with 16 bases between them. Germline-derived CDR1 and CDR2 are MGHRA and YSYEKL.

This clonotype has ten or more counts. The V call is TRBV12-3 or TRBV12-4, the J call TRBJ2-3; D possibly corresponds to TRBD2 (7 bases). Trimming removed 5 bases from V and 4 bases from J, with 13 bases in between. The CDR3 covers 14 residues. This chain's CDR3 is CASSVGGRADTQYF. The CDR3 nucleotides are TGTGCCAGCAGTGTCGGGGGGCGGGCAGATACGCAGTATTTT.

There are many counts of this clonotype. V is TRBV20-1 and J is TRBJ1-4; the D is unclear. V was cut by 3 bases and J by 5 bases, with 10 bases left in between. CDR1 and CDR2 (germline): DFQATT, SNEGSKA (reference sequence). This CDR3 has 13 residues. The CDR3 protein is CSARGQANEKLFF. The DNA of the CDR3 is TGCAGTGCTAGGGGCCAGGCCAATGAAAAACTGTTTTTT.

Many counts were recorded for this clonotype. The chain joins TRBV5-5 to TRBJ1-2; D might be TRBD1 (5 bases). The CDR3 contains 13 residues. Germline V gene sequence: CDR1 SGHKS, CDR2 YYEKEE (reference sequence). Deletions cut 4 bases from V and 8 bases from J, with 15 bases between. The CDR3: CASSQRDGHGYTF. The CDR3 nucleotides are TGTGCCAGCAGCCAGAGGGACGGGCACGGCTACACCTTC.

This clonotype was counted at least ten times. The CDR3 here is CASRTGGSLYEQYF. CDR3 DNA: TGTGCCAGCAGGACCGGAGGGAGTCTGTACGAGCAGTACTTC. V is TRBV12-3 or TRBV12-4 and J is TRBJ2-7, with D possibly matching TRBD2 (6 bases). V was clipped by 6 bases and J by 4 bases, with 16 bases between them. The CDR3 spans 14 residues.

This clonotype occurred many times. The chain recombines TRBV29-1 with TRBJ2-7; 7 nucleotides line up with TRBD1. V was clipped by 4 bases and J by 2 bases; unmatched bases: 2. Germline CDR1 SQVTM, CDR2 ANQGSEA. This CDR3 has 12 amino acids. The CDR3 region is CSVGQGTYEQYF. The DNA of the CDR3 is TGCAGCGTTGGACAGGGAACCTACGAGCAGTACTTC.

The table lists this clonotype with a few counts. This chain joins TRBV6-1 and TRBJ2-5; D not resolved. Trimming stripped 4 bases from V and 2 bases from J, with 8 bases between. This CDR3 has 13 amino acids. The germline gives CDR1 MNHNS, CDR2 SASEGT. The CDR3 protein is CASSGTVQETQYF. The CDR3 DNA sequence: TGTGCCAGCAGTGGAACAGTTCAAGAGACCCAGTACTTC.